This T cell receptor beta chain derives from a study of cytomegalovirus exposure and HLA in healthy donors. The CDR3 runs 16 residues. From germline, CDR1 is SEHNR and CDR2 FQNEAQ (reference sequence). On this clone: A read error may produce the germline difference seen at one junction end.

The PCR was carried out with 60 Vbeta primers and 13 Jbeta primers. The method was immunoSEQ multiplex PCR; TCRdb's version includes in-frame clones alone and lacks a portion of them. This table holds 150,000 to 200,000 clones, around 77% found once. The clonotype originates from a woman aged 45-65 years in good health and CMV-seropositive. The specimen sequenced was PBMCs. V usage is TRBV7-9 and J usage is TRBJ1-6, with 9 positions matching TRBD1. Here the CDR3 DNA reads TGTTCCAGCAGCTCTGGACAGGGGTTCTATAATTCACCCCTCCACTTT. Its translation: CSSSSGQGFYNSPLHF.